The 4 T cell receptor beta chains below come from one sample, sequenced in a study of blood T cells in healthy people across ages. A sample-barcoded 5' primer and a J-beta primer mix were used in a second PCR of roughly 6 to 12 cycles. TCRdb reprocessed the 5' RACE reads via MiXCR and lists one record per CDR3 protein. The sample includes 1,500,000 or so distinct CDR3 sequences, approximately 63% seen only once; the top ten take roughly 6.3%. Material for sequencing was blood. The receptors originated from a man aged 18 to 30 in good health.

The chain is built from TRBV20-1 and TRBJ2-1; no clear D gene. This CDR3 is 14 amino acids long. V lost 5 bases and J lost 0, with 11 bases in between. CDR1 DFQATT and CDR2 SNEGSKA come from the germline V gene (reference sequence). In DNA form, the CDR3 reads TGCAGTGCTCTGGACCGGAGCTCCTACAATGAGCAGTTCTTC. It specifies CSALDRSSYNEQFF.

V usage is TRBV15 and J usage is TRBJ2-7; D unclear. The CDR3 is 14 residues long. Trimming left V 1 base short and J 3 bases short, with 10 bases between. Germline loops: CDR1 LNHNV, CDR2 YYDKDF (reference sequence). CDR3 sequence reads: CATSRAGSLYEQYF. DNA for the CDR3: TGTGCCACCAGCAGAGCAGGTAGCCTCTACGAGCAGTACTTC.

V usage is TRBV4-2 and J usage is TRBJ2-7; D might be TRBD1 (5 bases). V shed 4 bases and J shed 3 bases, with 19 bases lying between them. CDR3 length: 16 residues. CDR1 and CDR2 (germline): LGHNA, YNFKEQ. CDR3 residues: CASSRIGVVDGYEQYF. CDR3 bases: TGTGCCAGCAGCCGCATAGGGGTAGTAGATGGCTACGAGCAGTACTTC.

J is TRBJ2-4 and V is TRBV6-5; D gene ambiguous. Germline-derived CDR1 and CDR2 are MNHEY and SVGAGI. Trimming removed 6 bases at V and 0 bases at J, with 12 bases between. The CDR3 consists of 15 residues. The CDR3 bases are TGTGCCAGCAGCGATTTGGCCTTAGCCAAAAACATTCAGTACTTC. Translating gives CASSDLALAKNIQYF.